The T cell receptor beta chain described here comes from a study of cytomegalovirus exposure and HLA in healthy donors. Broader study findings: Later work found most CMV-associated TCR beta chains apparently HLA-restricted. Researchers catalogued roughly 170 TCR beta chains as cytomegalovirus-associated.

A word on this clone: The antigen remains unidentified. This CDR3 is missing its conserved last phenylalanine or tryptophan, likely due to a read error.

The PCR used 60 Vbeta and 13 Jbeta primers. Assay used: immunoSEQ multiplex PCR; TCRdb lists only in-frame clones, some missing. The sample lists 200,000 to 250,000 clones; over 65% were seen once. The germline CDR1 and CDR2 sequences are LGHNA and YNFKEQ. The trim removed 5 bases at V and 4 bases at J, leaving 6 bases unmatched. The CDR3 sequence is 14 residues long. The chain uses TRBV4-2 and TRBJ1-1, with TRBD1 matching 8 bases. Sample: PBMCs. This clonotype was sampled from a woman aged 55-69 years in good health and CMV-seropositive. The CDR3 nucleotides read TGTGCCAGCAGCGGACAGGGTCTGGGCACTGAAGCTTTCTCT. It translates to CASSGQGLGTEAFS.